The following is a T cell receptor beta chain sequence with its context. This entry comes from a study of blood T cell repertoires in COVID-19. The authors' processing: It was from reference gene primer amplification that nucleated cell counts were estimated. The table came from immunoSEQ multiplex PCR; TCRdb's copy has only in-frame clones and leaves some out. The V and J calls and clone size come from that table; D and trimming were worked out from the DNA. The profile shows 150,000 to 200,000 clones, around 81% of them singletons. CDR3 length: 16 residues. Germline CDR1 is SNHLY and CDR2 is FYNNEI. V was pared by 6 bases and J by 0 bases, with 16 bases between.

Sequencing used peripheral blood. V usage is TRBV2 and J usage is TRBJ2-3, with a tentative D call TRBD2 (5 bases). The sequence derives from a man in his 60s with active or convalescent COVID-19. The CDR3 protein is CASSPGLGISTDTQYF. Here the CDR3 DNA reads TGTGCCAGCAGCCCGGGGTTGGGGATTAGCACAGATACGCAGTATTTT.